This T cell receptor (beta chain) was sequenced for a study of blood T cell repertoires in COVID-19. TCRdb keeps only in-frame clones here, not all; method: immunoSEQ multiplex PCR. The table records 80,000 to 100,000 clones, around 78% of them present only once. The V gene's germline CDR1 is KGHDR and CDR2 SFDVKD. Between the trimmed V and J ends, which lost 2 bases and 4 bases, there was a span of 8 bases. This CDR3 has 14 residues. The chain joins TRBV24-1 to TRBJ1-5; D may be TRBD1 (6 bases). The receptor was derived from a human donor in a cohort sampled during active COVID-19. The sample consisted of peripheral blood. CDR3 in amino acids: CATSDSQGNQPQHF. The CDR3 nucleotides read TGTGCCACCAGTGATTCACAGGGAAATCAGCCCCAGCATTTT.